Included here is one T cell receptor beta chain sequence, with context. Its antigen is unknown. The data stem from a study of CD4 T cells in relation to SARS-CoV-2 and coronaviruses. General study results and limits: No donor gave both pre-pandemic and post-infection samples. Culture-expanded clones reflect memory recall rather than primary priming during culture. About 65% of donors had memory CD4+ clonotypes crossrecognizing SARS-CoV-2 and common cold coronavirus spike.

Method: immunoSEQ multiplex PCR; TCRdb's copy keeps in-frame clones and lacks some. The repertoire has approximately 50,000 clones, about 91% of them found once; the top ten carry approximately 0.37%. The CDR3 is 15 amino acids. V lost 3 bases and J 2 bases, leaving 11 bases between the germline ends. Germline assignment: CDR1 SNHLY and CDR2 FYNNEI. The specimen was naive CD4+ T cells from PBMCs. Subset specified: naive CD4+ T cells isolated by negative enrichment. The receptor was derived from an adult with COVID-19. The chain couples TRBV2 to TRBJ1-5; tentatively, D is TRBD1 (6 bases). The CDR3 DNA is TGTGCCAGCAGTGACAGGGGAGCCGGCAATCAGCCCCAGCATTTT. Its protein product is CASSDRGAGNQPQHF.